Included here is one T cell receptor (beta chain) sequence, with context. Trimming shortened V by 0 bases and J by 2 bases, and 9 bases separated the two germline ends. The CDR3 sequence is 15 residues long. CDR1 and CDR2 (germline): LNHNV, YYDKDF (reference sequence). The data are from a study of sequential checkpoint blockade in melanoma. Study details: Both treatment sequences were followed by maintenance nivolumab.

Treatment here: randomized to nivolumab then ipilimumab (arm A) or the reverse (arm B). None of the patients previously received DNA-damaging chemotherapy. This table comes from immunoSEQ multiplex PCR, and its TCRdb copy is limited to in-frame clones, with some not included. In the table there are about 35,000 clones, 84% of which are singletons. This sequence was found in a human donor with melanoma. This specimen was CD8+ T cells sorted from blood (inferred from file names), taken from a patient given nivolumab and ipilimumab in sequence. The V gene is TRBV15, the J gene TRBJ2-3; D is unresolved. CDR3 amino acids: CATSREQLFTDTQYF. CDR3 coding DNA: TGTGCCACCAGCAGAGAACAGTTGTTCACAGATACGCAGTATTTT. Full variable domain (remainder filled in from reference TRBV15 and TRBJ2-3): DAMVIQNPRYQVTQFGKPVTLSCSQTLNHNVMYWYQQKSSQAPKLLFHYYDKDFNNEADTPDNFQSRRPNTSFCFLDIRSPGLGDTAMYLCATSREQLFTDTQYFGPGTRLTVL.